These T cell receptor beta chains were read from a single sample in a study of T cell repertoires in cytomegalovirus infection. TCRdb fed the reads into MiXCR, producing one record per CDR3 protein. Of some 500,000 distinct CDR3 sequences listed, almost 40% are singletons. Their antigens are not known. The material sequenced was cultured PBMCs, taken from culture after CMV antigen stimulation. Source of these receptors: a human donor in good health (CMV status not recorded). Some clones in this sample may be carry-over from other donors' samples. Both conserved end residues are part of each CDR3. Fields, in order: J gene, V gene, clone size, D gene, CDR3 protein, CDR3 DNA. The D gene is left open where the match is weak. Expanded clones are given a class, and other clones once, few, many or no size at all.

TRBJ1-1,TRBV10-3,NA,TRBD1,CAISGTGAEAFF,TGTGCCATCAGTGGGACAGGGGCTGAAGCTTTCTTT
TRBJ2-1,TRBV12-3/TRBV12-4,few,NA,CASSLAPMSYNEQFF,TGTGCCAGCAGTTTAGCCCCCATGTCCTACAATGAGCAGTTCTTC
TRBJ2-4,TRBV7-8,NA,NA,CASSLGKLARGGVKNIQYF,TGTGCCAGCAGCTTAGGGAAGCTGGCGAGGGGTGGGGTCAAAAACATTCAGTACTTC
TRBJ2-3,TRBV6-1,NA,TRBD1,CASSAPGQGTDTQYF,TGTGCCAGCAGCGCACCGGGACAGGGAACCGATACGCAGTATTTT
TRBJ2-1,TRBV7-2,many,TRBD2,CASLRGGSYNEQFF,TGTGCCAGCCTACGGGGGGGGTCTTACAATGAGCAGTTCTTC
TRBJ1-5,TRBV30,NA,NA,CAWSPDRGPGPQHF,TGTGCCTGGAGTCCTGACCGGGGACCTGGGCCCCAGCATTTT
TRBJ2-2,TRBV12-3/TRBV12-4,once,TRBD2,CASSPGASGLGRGTGELFF,TGTGCCAGCAGCCCGGGAGCTAGCGGGCTGGGGCGGGGTACCGGGGAGCTGTTTTTT
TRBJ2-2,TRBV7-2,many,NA,CASSLLGPRTGELFF,TGTGCCAGCAGCTTATTGGGCCCGCGGACCGGGGAGCTGTTTTTT
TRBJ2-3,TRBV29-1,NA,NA,CSVEGSRQGTDTQYF,TGCAGCGTTGAAGGGTCAAGGCAGGGCACAGATACGCAGTATTTT
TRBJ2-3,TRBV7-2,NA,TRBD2,CASSLVTSGGTTDTQYF,TGTGCCAGCAGCTTAGTAACTAGCGGGGGAACCACAGATACGCAGTATTTT
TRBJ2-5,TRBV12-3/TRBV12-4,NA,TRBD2,CASSLREGLTGTQYF,TGTGCCAGCAGTTTGCGGGAGGGCCTAACGGGGACCCAGTACTTC
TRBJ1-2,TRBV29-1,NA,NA,CSAGGRGGPYGYTF,TGCAGCGCTGGGGGACGCGGAGGGCCCTATGGCTACACCTTC
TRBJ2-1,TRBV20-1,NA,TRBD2,CSARASGLAGGEQQFF,TGCAGTGCTAGAGCATCGGGACTAGCGGGGGGGGAGCAGCAGTTCTTC
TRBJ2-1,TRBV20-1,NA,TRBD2,CSARKGLAAYNEQFF,TGCAGTGCTAGGAAGGGACTAGCGGCCTACAATGAGCAGTTCTTC
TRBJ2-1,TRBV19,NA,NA,CASADGDYNEQFF,TGTGCCAGTGCAGACGGTGACTACAATGAGCAGTTCTTC
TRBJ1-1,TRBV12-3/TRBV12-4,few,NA,CASQGWFTEAFF,TGTGCCAGCCAAGGGTGGTTCACTGAAGCTTTCTTT
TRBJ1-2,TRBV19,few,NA,CASSVPAYGYTF,TGTGCCAGTAGTGTCCCTGCTTATGGCTACACCTTC
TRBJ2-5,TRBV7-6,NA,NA,CASSLLGWETQYF,TGTGCCAGCAGCTTACTTGGGTGGGAGACCCAGTACTTC
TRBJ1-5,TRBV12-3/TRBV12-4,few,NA,CASSSGTNQPQHF,TGTGCCAGCAGTTCCGGGACGAATCAGCCCCAGCATTTT
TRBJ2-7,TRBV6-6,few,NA,CASSYYAGSSYEQYF,TGTGCCAGCAGTTACTATGCGGGAAGTTCCTACGAGCAGTACTTC
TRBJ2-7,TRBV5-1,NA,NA,CASSLDSAVAGYEQYF,TGCGCCAGCAGCTTGGACTCAGCCGTAGCCGGCTACGAGCAGTACTTC
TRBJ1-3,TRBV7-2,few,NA,CASTPRTASGNTIYF,TGTGCCAGCACCCCTCGCACGGCCTCTGGAAACACCATATATTTT
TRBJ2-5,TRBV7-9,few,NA,CAGAVGSRRQETQYF,TGTGCCGGCGCCGTAGGCTCCCGTAGGCAAGAGACCCAGTACTTC
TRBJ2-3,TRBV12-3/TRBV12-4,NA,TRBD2,CASSTSGEPRGTQYF,TGTGCCAGCAGTACTAGCGGGGAGCCGAGGGGTACGCAGTATTTT
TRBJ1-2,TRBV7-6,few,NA,CASSFRPSSYGYTF,TGTGCCAGCAGCTTCCGACCATCCTCCTATGGCTACACCTTC
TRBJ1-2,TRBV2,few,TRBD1,CASRAANRGHGYTF,TGTGCCAGCAGGGCGGCGAACAGGGGGCACGGCTACACCTTC
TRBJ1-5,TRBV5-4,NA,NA,CASSLGPGTSNQPQHF,TGTGCCAGCAGCTTGGGACCCGGGACGAGCAATCAGCCCCAGCATTTT
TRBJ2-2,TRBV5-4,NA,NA,CASSPEISALTGELFF,TGTGCCAGCAGCCCGGAAATATCGGCTCTCACCGGGGAGCTGTTTTTT
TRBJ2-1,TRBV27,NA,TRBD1,CASTLAGTVYNEQFF,TGTGCCAGCACCCTAGCCGGGACAGTATACAATGAGCAGTTCTTC
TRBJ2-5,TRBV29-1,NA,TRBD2,CSATRGTSGSETQYF,TGCAGCGCCACACGAGGGACTAGCGGGAGTGAGACCCAGTACTTC
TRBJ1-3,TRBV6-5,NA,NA,CASSPGTPRGNTIYF,TGTGCCAGCAGCCCCGGGACACCCAGGGGAAACACCATATATTTT
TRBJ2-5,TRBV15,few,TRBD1,CATIGDSKETQYF,TGTGCCACGATAGGGGACAGCAAAGAGACCCAGTACTTC
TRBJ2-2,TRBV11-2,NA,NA,CASSLAGAAYAGELFF,TGTGCCAGCAGCTTAGCAGGGGCCGCCTACGCCGGGGAGCTGTTTTTT
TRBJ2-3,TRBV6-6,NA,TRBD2,CASKVHSGGTDTQYF,TGTGCCAGCAAGGTCCACAGCGGGGGGACCGATACGCAGTATTTT
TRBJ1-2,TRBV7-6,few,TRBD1,CASSPIGAGTEGYTF,TGTGCCAGCAGCCCGATAGGGGCAGGGACAGAGGGCTACACCTTC
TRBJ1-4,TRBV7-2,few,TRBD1,CASSLQGTGVEKLFF,TGTGCCAGCAGCTTACAAGGGACAGGGGTTGAAAAACTGTTTTTT
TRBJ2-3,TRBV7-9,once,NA,CASSRSVDRTDTQYF,TGTGCCAGCAGTCGGTCAGTTGACCGCACAGATACGCAGTATTTT
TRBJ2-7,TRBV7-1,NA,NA,CASSHPGGVYEQYF,TGTGCCAGCAGCCACCCGGGTGGGGTCTACGAGCAGTACTTC
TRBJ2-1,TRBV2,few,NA,CASSKTKGSNEQFF,TGTGCCAGCAGTAAAACGAAGGGATCCAATGAGCAGTTCTTC
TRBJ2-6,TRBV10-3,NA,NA,CAISARAPSSGANVLTF,TGTGCCATCAGTGCAAGGGCCCCTAGCTCTGGGGCCAACGTCCTGACTTTC
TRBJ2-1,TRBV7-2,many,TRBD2,CASSLRGLAGGEQFF,TGTGCCAGCAGCTTACGGGGACTAGCGGGAGGTGAGCAGTTCTTC
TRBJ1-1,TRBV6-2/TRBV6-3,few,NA,CASRLSFVSEAFF,TGTGCCAGCAGACTCTCTTTTGTCTCTGAAGCTTTCTTT
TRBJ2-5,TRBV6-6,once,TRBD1,CASSYPRQGRVETQYF,TGTGCCAGCAGTTACCCCCGACAGGGAAGAGTAGAGACCCAGTACTTC
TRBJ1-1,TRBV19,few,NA,CASSIRQMNTEAFF,TGTGCCAGTAGTATCCGGCAGATGAACACTGAAGCTTTCTTT
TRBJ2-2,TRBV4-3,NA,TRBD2,CASSRDRGAGELFF,TGCGCCAGCAGCCGGGACCGGGGGGCCGGGGAGCTGTTTTTT
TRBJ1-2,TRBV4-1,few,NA,CASSHPTGNLANYGYTF,TGCGCCAGCAGCCACCCAACAGGGAACCTAGCTAACTATGGCTACACCTTC
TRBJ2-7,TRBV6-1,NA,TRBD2,CASSPRGVGEQYF,TGTGCCAGCAGTCCCCGGGGGGTTGGCGAGCAGTACTTC
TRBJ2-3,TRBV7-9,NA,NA,CASSLILNPTDTQYF,TGTGCCAGCAGCTTAATCCTCAATCCCACAGATACGCAGTATTTT
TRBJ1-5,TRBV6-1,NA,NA,CASRQPGRNQPQHF,TGTGCCAGCAGGCAACCGGGACGCAATCAGCCCCAGCATTTT
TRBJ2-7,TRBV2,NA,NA,CASSEPGDAYEQYF,TGTGCCAGCAGTGAACCAGGGGATGCCTACGAGCAGTACTTC
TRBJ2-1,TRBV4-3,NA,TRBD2,CASSRTLAGAVNNEQFF,TGCGCCAGCAGCCGAACCTTAGCGGGAGCAGTTAACAATGAGCAGTTCTTC
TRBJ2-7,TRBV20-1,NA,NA,CSARGTSRYEQYF,TGCAGTGCCAGGGGTACTAGCAGGTACGAGCAGTACTTC
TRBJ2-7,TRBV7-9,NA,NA,CASSLGWGDEQYF,TGTGCCAGCAGCTTAGGATGGGGGGACGAGCAGTACTTC
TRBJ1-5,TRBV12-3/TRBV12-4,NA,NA,CASSPRGGDQPQHF,TGTGCCAGCAGTCCCAGAGGAGGGGATCAGCCCCAGCATTTT
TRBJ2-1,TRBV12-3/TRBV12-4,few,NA,CASSFQGGGTGDEQFF,TGTGCCAGCAGTTTCCAAGGGGGGGGTACAGGGGATGAGCAGTTCTTC
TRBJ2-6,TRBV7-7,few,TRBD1,CASSSDRTGANVLTF,TGTGCCAGCAGCTCGGACAGGACTGGGGCCAACGTCCTGACTTTC
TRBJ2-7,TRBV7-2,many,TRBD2,CASSLAGGSYEQYF,TGTGCCAGCAGCTTAGCGGGAGGGAGCTACGAGCAGTACTTC